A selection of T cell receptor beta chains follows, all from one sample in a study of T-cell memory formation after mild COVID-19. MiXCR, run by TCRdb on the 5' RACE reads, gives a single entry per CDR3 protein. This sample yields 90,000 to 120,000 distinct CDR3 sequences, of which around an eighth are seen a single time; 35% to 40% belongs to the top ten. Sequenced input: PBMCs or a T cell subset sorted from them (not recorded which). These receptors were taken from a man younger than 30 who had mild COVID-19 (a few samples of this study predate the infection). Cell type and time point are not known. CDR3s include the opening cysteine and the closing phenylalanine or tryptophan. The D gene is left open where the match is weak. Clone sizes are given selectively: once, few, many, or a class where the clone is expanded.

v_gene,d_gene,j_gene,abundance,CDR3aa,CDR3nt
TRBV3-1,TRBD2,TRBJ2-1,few,CASSQGVSSRVPIAGRRKGNEQFF,TGTGCCAGCAGCCAAGGAGTGAGTAGCCGGGTCCCAATAGCGGGGCGCCGGAAGGGGAATGAGCAGTTCTTC
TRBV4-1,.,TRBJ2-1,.,CASSRSDNEQFF,TGCGCCAGCAGCCGTTCAGACAATGAGCAGTTCTTC
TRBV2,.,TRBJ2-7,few,CASSELGGSYEQYF,TGTGCCAGCAGTGAATTGGGGGGCTCCTACGAGCAGTACTTC
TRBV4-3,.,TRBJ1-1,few,CASSQDHQEQGALGTEAFF,TGCGCCAGCAGCCAAGATCACCAGGAACAGGGAGCGTTGGGGACTGAAGCTTTCTTT
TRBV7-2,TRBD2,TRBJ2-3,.,CASSPVGAGGRDTQYF,TGTGCCAGCAGCCCCGTGGGGGCGGGGGGGAGAGATACGCAGTATTTT
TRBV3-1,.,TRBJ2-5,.,CASSPLMVGVETQYF,TGTGCCAGCAGCCCCCTTATGGTAGGGGTAGAGACCCAGTACTTC
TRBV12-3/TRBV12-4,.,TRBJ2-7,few,CASRLGGNPYEKYF,TGTGCCAGCAGACTAGGGGGTAATCCCTACGAGAAGTACTTC
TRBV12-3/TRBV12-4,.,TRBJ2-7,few,CASSPVGDTRYEQYF,TGTGCCAGCAGCCCCGTGGGGGACACCCGGTACGAGCAGTACTTC
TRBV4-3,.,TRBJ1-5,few,CASSQELAVGNQPQHF,TGCGCCAGCAGCCAAGAGCTGGCAGTTGGGAATCAGCCCCAGCATTTT
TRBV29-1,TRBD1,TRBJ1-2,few,CSVEISGTGVGYTF,TGCAGCGTTGAAATATCCGGGACAGGGGTGGGCTACACCTTC
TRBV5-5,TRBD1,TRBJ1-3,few,CASSSTGQRVGNTIYF,TGTGCCAGCAGCTCAACGGGACAGCGGGTTGGAAACACCATATATTTT
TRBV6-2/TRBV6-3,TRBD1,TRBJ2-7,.,CASSYRFDRGEQYF,TGTGCCAGCAGTTACCGATTTGACAGGGGCGAGCAGTACTTC
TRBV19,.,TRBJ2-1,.,CASSLFRSEQFF,TGTGCCAGTAGCCTATTTCGTAGTGAGCAGTTCTTC
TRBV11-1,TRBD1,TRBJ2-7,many,CASSSSMGQGLGQYF,TGTGCCAGCAGCTCCTCCATGGGACAGGGTCTTGGGCAGTACTTC
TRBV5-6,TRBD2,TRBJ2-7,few,CASSLDRGGAYEQYF,TGTGCCAGCAGCTTGGACCGCGGGGGGGCCTACGAGCAGTACTTC
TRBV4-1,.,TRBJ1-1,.,CASSQERVNTEAFF,TGCGCCAGCAGCCAAGAAAGGGTGAACACTGAAGCTTTCTTT
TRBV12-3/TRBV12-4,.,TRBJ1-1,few,CASSLGSVAFF,TGTGCCAGCAGTCTGGGATCGGTGGCTTTCTTT
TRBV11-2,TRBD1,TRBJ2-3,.,CASSRDREKEETDTQYF,TGTGCCAGCAGCCGAGACAGGGAGAAAGAAGAGACAGATACGCAGTATTTT
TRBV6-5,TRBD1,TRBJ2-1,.,CASSYARTGSNEQFF,TGTGCCAGCAGTTACGCCCGGACAGGGAGCAATGAGCAGTTCTTC
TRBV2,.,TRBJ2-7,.,CASSEQYEQYF,TGTGCCAGCAGTGAACAGTACGAGCAGTACTTC
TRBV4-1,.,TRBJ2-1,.,CASSQERGATYNEQFF,TGCGCCAGCAGCCAGGAAAGGGGGGCTACTTACAATGAGCAGTTCTTC
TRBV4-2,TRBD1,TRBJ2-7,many,CASSPGQAYEQYF,TGTGCCAGCAGCCCGGGACAGGCCTACGAGCAGTACTTC
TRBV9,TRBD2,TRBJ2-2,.,CASSPGTSGELFF,TGTGCCAGCAGCCCAGGGACTAGCGGGGAGCTGTTTTTT
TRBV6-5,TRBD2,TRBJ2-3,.,CASSYKLAGATDTQYF,TGTGCCAGCAGTTACAAGCTAGCGGGGGCCACAGATACGCAGTATTTT
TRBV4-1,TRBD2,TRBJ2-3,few,CASSQLDVAGGRTDTQYF,TGCGCCAGCAGCCAGCTTGACGTCGCGGGGGGGAGGACAGATACGCAGTATTTT
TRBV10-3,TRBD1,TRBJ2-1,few,CAIRPPGQLNEQFF,TGTGCCATCAGGCCACCGGGACAGCTAAATGAGCAGTTCTTC
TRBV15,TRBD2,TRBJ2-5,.,CATSREPAGTSGGKETQYF,TGTGCCACCAGCAGAGAACCGGCCGGGACTAGCGGGGGCAAAGAGACCCAGTACTTC
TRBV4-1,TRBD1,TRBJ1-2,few,CASSQRPDREFFHGYTF,TGCGCCAGCAGCCAAAGACCAGACAGGGAATTTTTTCATGGCTACACCTTC
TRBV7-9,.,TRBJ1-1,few,CASSLPGTANTEAFF,TGTGCCAGCAGCTTACCCGGGACGGCGAACACTGAAGCTTTCTTT
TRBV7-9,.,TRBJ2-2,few,CASSPEGLTGELFF,TGTGCCAGCAGCCCGGAGGGTTTGACCGGGGAGCTGTTTTTT
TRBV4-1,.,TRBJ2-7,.,CASSPSAVSSYEQYF,TGCGCCAGCAGCCCCTCTGCGGTGAGCTCCTACGAGCAGTACTTC
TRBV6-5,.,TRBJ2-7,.,CASSSPAPNYEQYF,TGTGCCAGCAGTTCGCCGGCCCCAAACTACGAGCAGTACTTC
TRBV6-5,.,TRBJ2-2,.,CASSYSMGGELFF,TGTGCCAGCAGTTACTCGATGGGCGGGGAGCTGTTTTTT
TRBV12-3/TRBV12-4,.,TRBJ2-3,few,CASSSRDIRRYF,TGTGCCAGCAGTTCCCGGGACATCCGGCGCTATTTT
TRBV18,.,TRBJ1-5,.,CASSPQGSNQPQHF,TGTGCCAGCTCACCACAGGGGAGCAATCAGCCCCAGCATTTT
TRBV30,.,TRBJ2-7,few,CAWSHTGKGQYF,TGTGCCTGGAGTCATACAGGGAAGGGGCAGTACTTC
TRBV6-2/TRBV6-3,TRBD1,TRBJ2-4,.,CASRPTDREKNIQYF,TGTGCCAGCAGGCCCACGGACAGGGAGAAGAACATTCAGTACTTC
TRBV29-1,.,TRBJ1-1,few,CSVTESTEAFF,TGCAGCGTAACAGAGAGCACTGAAGCTTTCTTT
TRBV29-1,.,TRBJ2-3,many,CSVVGTKADTQYF,TGCAGCGTTGTGGGGACGAAAGCAGATACGCAGTATTTT
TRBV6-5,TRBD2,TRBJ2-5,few,CASSHMPGLQETQYF,TGTGCCAGCAGTCACATGCCGGGACTACAAGAGACCCAGTACTTC
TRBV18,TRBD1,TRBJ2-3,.,CASSPAFGTGKADTQYF,TGTGCCAGCTCACCAGCCTTCGGGACAGGGAAGGCGGATACGCAGTATTTT
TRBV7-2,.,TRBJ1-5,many,CASSSLPAGGGQPQHF,TGTGCCAGCAGCTCCCTACCGGCGGGCGGCGGTCAGCCCCAGCATTTT